Each of the 7 T cell receptor beta chains below was sequenced from the same sample in a study of T cells in Graves' hyperthyroidism and ophthalmopathy. Amplification of TCR beta CDR3 regions was performed using RNA transcripts as template. Carried out on the TCR CDR3, a first-round RT-PCR used the HTBI primer set. TCRdb reprocessed the multiplex PCR reads via MiXCR and lists one record per CDR3 protein. The table records about 340,000 distinct CDR3 sequences, about 21% of them present only once. The sample consisted of blood. The receptors here all came from a woman aged 50 to 60 with Graves' hyperthyroidism.

Ten or more counts support this clonotype. The gene calls are TRBV5-1 and TRBJ2-1; 16 bases match TRBD2. Germline-derived CDR1 and CDR2 are SGHRS and YFSETQ. Trimming removed 6 bases from V and 0 bases from J; junction bases left unmatched: 12. The CDR3 has 20 residues. CDR3 sequence reads: CASTRPGLAGGPSSYNEQFF. The CDR3 nucleotides are TGCGCCAGCACGCGGCCGGGACTAGCGGGAGGGCCGAGCTCCTACAATGAGCAGTTCTTC.

This clonotype was recorded at least ten times. The chain employs TRBV3-1 and TRBJ1-1, with a weak D call TRBD1 (5 bases). This CDR3 contains 15 residues. V was pared by 4 bases and J by 3 bases, with 15 bases between. Germline V gives CDR1 LGHDT, CDR2 YNNKEL (reference sequence). CDR3 protein: CASSRGEALYTEAFF. The CDR3 DNA sequence: TGTGCCAGCAGCCGGGGGGAGGCCCTCTACACTGAAGCTTTCTTT.

V usage is TRBV28 and J usage is TRBJ2-7, with 10 bases fitting TRBD2. V gave up 1 base and J gave up 4 bases; unmatched junction bases: 7. Germline V lookup: CDR1 MDHEN, CDR2 SYDVKM. The CDR3 consists of 16 residues. The CDR3 is CASSLLSSGRGYEQYF. In nucleotides, the CDR3 is TGTGCCAGCAGTTTATTGTCTAGCGGGAGAGGGTACGAGCAGTACTTC.

This clonotype was detected ten times or more. The V and J genes are TRBV3-1 and TRBJ2-3; D perhaps matches TRBD2 (6 bases). The CDR3 totals 13 residues. V dropped 1 base and J dropped 10 bases, with 12 bases sitting between them. The germline V gene has CDR1 LGHDT and CDR2 YNNKEL (reference sequence). The CDR3 DNA reads TGTGCCAGCAGCCAAGTGGAGGGCAAGGCGCAGTATTTT. This encodes CASSQVEGKAQYF.

The chain couples TRBV18 to TRBJ2-2, with D perhaps TRBD2 (5 bases). V lost 5 bases to trimming and J lost 5 bases, with 15 bases between them. The CDR3 loop spans 15 amino acids. Germline V gene sequence: CDR1 KGHSH, CDR2 LQKENI. The CDR3 region has the DNA TGTGCCAGCTCATCCGCCATTGGGGAGACCGGGGAGCTGTTTTTT. This gives the protein CASSSAIGETGELFF.

This clonotype was counted a few times. This chain links TRBV12-3 or TRBV12-4 with TRBJ1-1; perhaps TRBD1 as D (6 bases). The CDR3 is 15 residues long. The V and J ends lost 5 bases and 2 bases respectively, with 15 bases between them. CDR3 loop: CASSEIPGHNTEAFF. The CDR3 coding sequence is TGTGCCAGCAGTGAAATCCCGGGACACAACACTGAAGCTTTCTTT.

This clonotype was detected many times. The CDR3 nucleotides read TGTGCCAGCAACGACCGTCTGAGCACAGATACGCAGTATTTT. Its translation: CASNDRLSTDTQYF. The chain carries TRBV6-1 and TRBJ2-3; no clear D. The germline V gene encodes CDR1 MNHNS and CDR2 SASEGT. CDR3 length: 14 amino acids. V was clipped by 7 bases and J by 0 bases, with 11 bases between them.